The 9 T cell receptor beta chains listed next were all sequenced from one sample in a study of OX40 agonist ivuxolimab in advanced cancers. This table comes from immunoSEQ multiplex PCR, and its TCRdb copy is limited to in-frame clones, with some not included. Altogether 57,000 or so clones are present, 86% being singletons, with the ten largest covering roughly 3%. The sequenced sample was CD4+ or CD8+ T cells sorted from blood, obtained in a trial of the OX40 agonist ivuxolimab. These receptors were obtained from an adult with an advanced solid tumor such as melanoma, head and neck, liver or kidney cancer.

The CDR3 nucleotides are TGTGCCAGCAGTTCTGGACAGGGGACAGATACGCAGTATTTT. Translation: CASSSGQGTDTQYF. The V call is TRBV28, the J call TRBJ2-3, with 9 bases fitting TRBD1. CDR3 length equals 14 residues. V was clipped by 4 bases and J by 3 bases; unmatched bases: 2. In germline, CDR1 is MDHEN, CDR2 SYDVKM.

The rearrangement links TRBV5-6 to TRBJ1-1, with D perhaps matching TRBD1 (6 bases). Trimming cost V 4 bases and J 8 bases, with 15 bases left between them. The germline CDR1 and CDR2 sequences are SGHDT and YYEEEE. The CDR3 loop spans 13 amino acids. The chain's CDR3 is CASSREQGGEAFF. The CDR3 DNA sequence: TGTGCCAGCAGCCGGGAACAGGGAGGAGAAGCTTTCTTT.

The chain is built from TRBV4-3 and TRBJ2-7, with no clear D. The CDR3 length is 15 residues. Per germline, CDR1 LGHNA and CDR2 YSLEER. The germline V and J ends were trimmed by 1 base and 2 bases, with 12 bases remaining between them. CDR3 amino acids: CASSQGFAGAYEQYF. In nucleotides, the CDR3 is TGCGCCAGCAGCCAAGGATTCGCCGGCGCCTACGAGCAGTACTTC.

This clone appeared a few times. In the same sample, other DNA sequences code for this CDR3. The V gene is TRBV18, the J gene TRBJ1-5; D gene ambiguous. Deletions cut 2 bases from V and 5 bases from J, with 7 bases between. This CDR3 contains 13 residues. The germline CDR1 and CDR2 sequences are KGHSH and LQKENI. CDR3 sequence: CASSPGRDQPQHF. The CDR3 nucleotides read TGTGCCAGCTCACCAGGACGGGATCAGCCCCAGCATTTT.

This chain links TRBV10-3 with TRBJ2-6; TRBD2 agrees at 8 bases. The germline CDR1 and CDR2 sequences are ENHRY and SYGVKD. The length of the CDR3 is 18 residues. V was pared by 6 bases and J by 0 bases, with 10 bases of the junction left unmatched. In DNA form, the CDR3 reads TGTGCCATCAGGAAAGCGGGGGCCTCCTTCTCTGGGGCCAACGTCCTGACTTTC. This codes for CAIRKAGASFSGANVLTF.

V usage is TRBV6-5 and J usage is TRBJ2-1; a possible D gene is TRBD1 (6 bases). CDR3 length equals 15 residues. CDR1 and CDR2 from the germline V gene are MNHEY and SVGAGI. V was trimmed by 9 bases and J by 2 bases, leaving 17 bases between them. The CDR3 DNA reads TGTGCCAGTCAGACAGGTCCTGGCCCCTACAATGAGCAGTTCTTC. Its translation is CASQTGPGPYNEQFF.

In this sample, this clone turned up once. The chain is built from TRBV10-3 and TRBJ1-5; D ambiguous. The CDR3 totals 13 residues. Germline loops: CDR1 ENHRY, CDR2 SYGVKD. Trimming shortened V by 3 bases and J by 4 bases, and 7 bases separated the two germline ends. This CDR3 reads CAISEVSNQPQHF. CDR3 DNA sequence: TGTGCCATCAGTGAAGTCAGTAATCAGCCCCAGCATTTT.

V usage is TRBV10-2 and J usage is TRBJ2-7; unclear D gene. CDR3 length equals 14 residues. Trimming shortened V by 4 bases and J by 5 bases, and 15 bases separated the two germline ends. In germline, CDR1 is WSHSY, CDR2 SAAADI. The CDR3 sequence is CASSVLRDPHEQYF. The CDR3 DNA reads as TGCGCCAGCAGTGTTCTCCGAGACCCCCACGAGCAGTACTTC.

The V gene is TRBV6-6, the J gene TRBJ1-5; D not certain. This CDR3 region has 13 residues. V lost 2 bases and J lost 6, with 8 bases in between. The V gene's germline CDR1 is MNHNY and CDR2 SVGAGI (reference sequence). The CDR3 loop is CASSYAAGQPQHF. CDR3 DNA: TGTGCCAGCAGTTACGCGGCAGGTCAGCCCCAGCATTTT.